Sequencing of this T cell receptor beta chain was carried out in a study of blood T cell repertoires in COVID-19. At the level of the study: Sites in the United States, Italy and Spain provided acute and convalescent COVID-19 samples. PBMCs, B-cell-depleted T cells, or T cells were the source of the cDNA or gDNA that made up the material.

Original analysis: Quantification of nucleated cells was approximated via reference gene primer amplification. Using immunoSEQ multiplex PCR, the repertoire was profiled, and TCRdb retains in-frame clones only, with some absent. Clonal size and the V and J genes are those of that table, whereas D and trimming came from the DNA. Here the sample spans some 500,000 clones, about 89% being singletons. The CDR3 totals 11 residues. Germline CDR1 is SGDLS and CDR2 is YYNGEE. Trimming cost V 5 bases and J 8 bases, with 10 bases left between them. Seattle enrolled patients during active infection and tracked them longitudinally.

The TCR sequence derives from a woman between 50 and 59 years old with COVID-19, enrolled during active disease. The material sequenced was peripheral blood. The chain has TRBV9 and TRBJ1-2; D is undetermined. The CDR3 sequence is CASRSNWGYTF. CDR3 DNA: TGTGCCAGCAGGTCTAATTGGGGCTACACCTTC.